This T cell receptor (beta chain) was observed in a study of shared clonotypes between healthy human individuals. Study-wide results and caveats: Relative to clonotypes present in all four donors, those not shared had lower generation probabilities.

This CDR3 contains 19 residues. Germline V gene lookup returns CDR1 KGHSH and CDR2 LQKENI. Losses at the gene ends were 5 bases for V and 0 bases for J; bases not matched to a gene: 12. Regarding this clone: No antigen is known for it.

At deep level, the assay was performed. Only in-frame clones appear in the TCRdb table, and some are missing; sequencing was by immunoSEQ multiplex PCR. The sample holds under 2.5 million clones, 85% to 95% seen once. This clonotype was obtained from a man between 18 and 29 years old in good health. Some clones in this sample may be carry-over from other donors' samples. The sequenced material came from naive CD4+ T cells from PBMCs. The subset is: CD45RA+ positively selected. The rearrangement links TRBV18 to TRBJ2-3; 12 bases line up with TRBD2. The CDR3 spells CASSAGLAGRTASTDTQYF. Written as DNA, the CDR3 is TGTGCCAGCTCAGCGGGACTAGCGGGTCGAACTGCTAGCACAGATACGCAGTATTTT.